This TCR beta chain was documented in a study of blood T cell repertoires in COVID-19. Data came from immunoSEQ multiplex PCR; TCRdb stores just in-frame clones and leaves some out. The sample yields fewer than 450,000 clones, less than 95% seen once. CDR1 is LNHNV and CDR2 is YYDKDF in the germline V gene (reference sequence). Trimming cost V 1 base and J 5 bases, with 6 bases left between them. This CDR3 is 13 amino acids long. The sequenced material came from PBMCs or T cells enriched from blood (not recorded which). The chain combines TRBV15 with TRBJ1-5; D is ambiguous. The sequence came from a man between 18 and 29 years old who had recovered from COVID-19. The CDR3 sequence: CATSRAGDQPQHF. The CDR3 DNA reads TGTGCCACCAGCAGAGCCGGGGATCAGCCCCAGCATTTT.